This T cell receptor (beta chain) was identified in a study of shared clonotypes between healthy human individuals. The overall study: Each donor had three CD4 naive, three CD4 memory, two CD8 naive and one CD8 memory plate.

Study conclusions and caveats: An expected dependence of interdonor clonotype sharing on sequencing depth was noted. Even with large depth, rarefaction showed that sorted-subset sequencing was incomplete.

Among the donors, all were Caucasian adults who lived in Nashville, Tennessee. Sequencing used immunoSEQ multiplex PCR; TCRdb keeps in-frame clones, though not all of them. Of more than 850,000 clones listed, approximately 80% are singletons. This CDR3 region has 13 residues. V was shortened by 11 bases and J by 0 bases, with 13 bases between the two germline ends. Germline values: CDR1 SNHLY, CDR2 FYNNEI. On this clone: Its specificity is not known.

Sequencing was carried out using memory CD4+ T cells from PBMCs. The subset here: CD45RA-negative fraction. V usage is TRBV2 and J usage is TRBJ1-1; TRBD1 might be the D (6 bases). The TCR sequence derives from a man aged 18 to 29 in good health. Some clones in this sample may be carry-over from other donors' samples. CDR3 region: CAGGDNLNTEAFF. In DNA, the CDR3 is TGTGCCGGCGGGGACAACTTGAACACTGAAGCTTTCTTT.